This T cell receptor (delta chain) derives from a study of gamma-delta T cells after stem cell transplantation. Notes on this clone: The TCRdb protein and the DNA translation do not line up at residue 11; the protein shown here was made by translating the DNA.

TCRdb re-processed the RT-PCR reads via CATT. The repertoire consists of 2,600 or so delta-chain clones, with roughly 1.5% occurring once and the leading ten covering around 44%. CDR1 and CDR2 (germline): GEAIGNYY, EKD. The CDR3 spans 18 residues. V dropped 1 base and J dropped 1; count of bases not matched to a gene: 13. Sequences were obtained from gamma-delta T cells. The receptor was derived from a human donor. It is not recorded whose cells these are; they may come from a transplant donor. The chain carries TRDV2 and TRDJ1; 8 bases align to TRDD3. Here the CDR3 DNA reads TGTGCCTGTGACACTATGGAGATGGGGGATGCGGGCACCGATAAACTCATCTTT. This gives the protein CACDTMEMGDAGTDKLIF.